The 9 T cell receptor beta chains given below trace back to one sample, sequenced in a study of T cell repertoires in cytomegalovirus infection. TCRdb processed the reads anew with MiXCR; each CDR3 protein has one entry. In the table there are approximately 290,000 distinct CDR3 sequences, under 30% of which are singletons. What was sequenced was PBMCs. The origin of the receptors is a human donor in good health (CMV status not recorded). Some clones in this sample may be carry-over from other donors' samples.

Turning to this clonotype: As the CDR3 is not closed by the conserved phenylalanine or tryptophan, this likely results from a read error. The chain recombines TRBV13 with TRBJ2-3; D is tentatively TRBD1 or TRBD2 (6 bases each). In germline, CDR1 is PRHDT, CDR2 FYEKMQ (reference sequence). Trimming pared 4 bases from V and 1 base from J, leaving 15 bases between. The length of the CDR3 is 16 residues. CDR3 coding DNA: TGTGCCAGCAGCTCCGGAGGGGGTGCGGGCACAGATACGCAGTATTGT. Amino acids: CASSSGGGAGTDTQYC.

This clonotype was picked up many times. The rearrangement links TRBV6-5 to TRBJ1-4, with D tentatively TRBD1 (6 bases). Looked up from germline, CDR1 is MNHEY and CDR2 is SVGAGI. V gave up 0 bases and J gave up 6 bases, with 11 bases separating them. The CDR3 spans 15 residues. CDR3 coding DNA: TGTGCCAGCAGTTACTCTTACAGGGCCGATGAAAAACTGTTTTTT. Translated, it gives CASSYSYRADEKLFF.

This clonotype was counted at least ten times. The CDR3 sequence: CASSRSGFSTDTQYF. The CDR3 nucleotides read TGTGCCAGCAGCCGTAGCGGGTTTTCCACAGATACGCAGTATTTT. The genes are TRBV7-2 and TRBJ2-3; 7 bases match TRBD2. The V gene's germline CDR1 is SGHTA and CDR2 FQGNSA. This CDR3 contains 15 residues. V was clipped by 5 bases and J by 2 bases; unmatched bases: 7.

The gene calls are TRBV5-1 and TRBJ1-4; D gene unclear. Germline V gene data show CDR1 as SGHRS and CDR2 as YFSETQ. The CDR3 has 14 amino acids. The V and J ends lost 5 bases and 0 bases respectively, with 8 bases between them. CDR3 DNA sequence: TGCGCCAGCAGGCCAACTGCAACTAATGAAAAACTGTTTTTT. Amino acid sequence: CASRPTATNEKLFF. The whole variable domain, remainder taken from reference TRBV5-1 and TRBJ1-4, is KAGVTQTPRYLIKTRGQQVTLSCSPISGHRSVSWYQQTPGQGLQFLFEYFSETQRNKGNFPGRFSGRQFSNSRSEMNVSTLELGDSALYLCASRPTATNEKLFFGSGTQLSVL.

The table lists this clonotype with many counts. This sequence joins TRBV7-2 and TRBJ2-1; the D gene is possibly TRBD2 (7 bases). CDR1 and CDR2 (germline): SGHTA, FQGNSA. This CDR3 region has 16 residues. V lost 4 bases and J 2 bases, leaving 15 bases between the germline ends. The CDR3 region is CASSSRGADAYNEQFF. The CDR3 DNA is TGTGCCAGCAGCTCCCGGGGGGCTGACGCCTACAATGAGCAGTTCTTC.

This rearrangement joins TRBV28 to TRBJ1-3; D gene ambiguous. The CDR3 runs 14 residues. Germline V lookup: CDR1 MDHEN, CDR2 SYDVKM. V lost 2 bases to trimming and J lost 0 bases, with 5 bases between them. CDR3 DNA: TGTGCCAGCAGTTTAATATACTCTGGAAACACCATATATTTT. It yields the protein CASSLIYSGNTIYF.

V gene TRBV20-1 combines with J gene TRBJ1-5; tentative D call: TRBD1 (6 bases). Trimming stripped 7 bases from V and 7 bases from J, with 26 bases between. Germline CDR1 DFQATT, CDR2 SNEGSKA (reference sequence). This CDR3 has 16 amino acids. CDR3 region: CSVSPRGQGKGQPQHF. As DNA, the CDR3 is TGCAGTGTCTCCCCTCGGGGGCAGGGGAAGGGACAGCCCCAGCATTTT.

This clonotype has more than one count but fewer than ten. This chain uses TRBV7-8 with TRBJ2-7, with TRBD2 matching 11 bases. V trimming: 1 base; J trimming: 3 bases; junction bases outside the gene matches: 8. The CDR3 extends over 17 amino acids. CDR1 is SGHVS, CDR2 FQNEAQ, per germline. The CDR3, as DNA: TGTGCCAGCAGCTTAGAAAAGACTAGCGGGGACGTCTACGAGCAGTACTTC. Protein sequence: CASSLEKTSGDVYEQYF. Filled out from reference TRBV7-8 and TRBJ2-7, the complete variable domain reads GAGVSQSPRYKVAKRGQDVALRCDPISGHVSLFWYQQALGQGPEFLTYFQNEAQLDKSGLPSDRFFAERPEGSVSTLKIQRTQQEDSAVYLCASSLEKTSGDVYEQYFGPGTRLTVT.

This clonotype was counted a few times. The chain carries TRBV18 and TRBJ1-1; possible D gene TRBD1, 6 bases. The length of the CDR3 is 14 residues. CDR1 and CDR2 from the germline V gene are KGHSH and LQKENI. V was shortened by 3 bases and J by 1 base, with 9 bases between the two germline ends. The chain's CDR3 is CASSPGGGNTEAFF. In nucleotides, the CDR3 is TGTGCCAGCTCACCTGGGGGCGGGAACACTGAAGCTTTCTTT.